This is a list of T cell receptor beta chains from one sample in a study of T-cell memory formation after mild COVID-19. TCRdb used MiXCR to reprocess the 5' RACE reads, holding one entry per CDR3 protein. This table has roughly 170,000 distinct CDR3 sequences, 15% to 20% appearing once. The specimen sequenced was PBMCs or a T cell subset sorted from them (not recorded which). The receptors come from a young man who had mild COVID-19 (a few samples of this study predate the infection). Cell type and time point are not known. The CDR3 runs from the conserved cysteine through the conserved F or W. Each record gives: V gene, J gene, clone size, D gene, CDR3 protein, CDR3 DNA. D genes are given only for firm matches. The size entry is marked missing in some rows and otherwise reads once, few, many or a size class.

v_gene: TRBV4-1
j_gene: TRBJ1-4
abundance: .
d_gene: .
CDR3aa: CASSQERALRGEKLFF
CDR3nt: TGCGCCAGCAGCCAAGAAAGGGCCCTTAGAGGTGAAAAACTGTTTTTT

v_gene: TRBV10-1
j_gene: TRBJ2-3
abundance: .
d_gene: .
CDR3aa: CASSEVFTDTQYF
CDR3nt: TGCGCCAGCAGTGAAGTCTTCACAGATACGCAGTATTTT

v_gene: TRBV18
j_gene: TRBJ2-5
abundance: few
d_gene: .
CDR3aa: CASQLPGTETQYF
CDR3nt: TGTGCCAGCCAACTCCCAGGGACAGAGACCCAGTACTTC

v_gene: TRBV4-3
j_gene: TRBJ1-4
abundance: few
d_gene: .
CDR3aa: CASSQDRAGHATNEKLFF
CDR3nt: TGCGCCAGCAGCCAAGATCGGGCAGGACATGCAACTAATGAAAAACTGTTTTTT

v_gene: TRBV20-1
j_gene: TRBJ2-1
abundance: many
d_gene: TRBD2
CDR3aa: CSAPIAGGLTPERFF
CDR3nt: TGCAGTGCTCCGATAGCGGGGGGGCTAACCCCCGAGCGGTTCTTC

v_gene: TRBV20-1
j_gene: TRBJ1-2
abundance: few
d_gene: .
CDR3aa: CSARSNYGYTF
CDR3nt: TGCAGTGCTAGATCTAATTATGGCTACACCTTC

v_gene: TRBV6-2/TRBV6-3
j_gene: TRBJ2-1
abundance: few
d_gene: .
CDR3aa: CASSSQSGRRFF
CDR3nt: TGTGCCAGCAGTTCCCAAAGTGGTCGGCGGTTCTTC

v_gene: TRBV4-1
j_gene: TRBJ1-5
abundance: .
d_gene: TRBD1
CDR3aa: CASSQFGVRTGGRDNQPQHF
CDR3nt: TGCGCCAGCAGCCAATTCGGGGTCAGGACAGGGGGACGGGACAATCAGCCCCAGCATTTT

v_gene: TRBV24-1
j_gene: TRBJ2-1
abundance: .
d_gene: .
CDR3aa: CATSDRVEGAYNEQFF
CDR3nt: TGTGCCACCAGTGATCGCGTAGAGGGCGCCTACAATGAGCAGTTCTTC

v_gene: TRBV5-1
j_gene: TRBJ1-2
abundance: few
d_gene: .
CDR3aa: CASSGHWDGGYTF
CDR3nt: TGCGCCAGCAGCGGCCACTGGGACGGTGGCTACACCTTC